Below, one T cell receptor (beta chain) is given with its context. This entry belongs to a study of CD8+ T cells in alopecia areata. CDR3 length equals 15 residues. CDR1 SGHTA and CDR2 FQGNSA come from the germline V gene. Trimming took off 1 base at V and 5 bases at J, with 14 bases between the two ends. Regarding treatment: oral pan-JAK inhibitor, 5-10 mg twice daily. Isolated RNA was reverse transcribed into cDNA used as the sequencing template. The table came from immunoSEQ multiplex PCR; TCRdb's copy has only in-frame clones and leaves some out. Found here are 150,000 or so clones, approximately 52% of them singletons; the top ten hold about a sixth.

The sample in question was CD4+ T cells sorted from blood, obtained around week 55, from a patient treated with tofacitinib. The J gene is TRBJ2-5, the V gene TRBV7-2; D might be TRBD1 or TRBD2, each matching 5 bases. This receptor was obtained from a human donor with alopecia areata. The CDR3 is CASSLGGPLGETQYF. The CDR3 region has the DNA TGTGCCAGCAGCTTAGGGGGACCGCTCGGGGAGACCCAGTACTTC.